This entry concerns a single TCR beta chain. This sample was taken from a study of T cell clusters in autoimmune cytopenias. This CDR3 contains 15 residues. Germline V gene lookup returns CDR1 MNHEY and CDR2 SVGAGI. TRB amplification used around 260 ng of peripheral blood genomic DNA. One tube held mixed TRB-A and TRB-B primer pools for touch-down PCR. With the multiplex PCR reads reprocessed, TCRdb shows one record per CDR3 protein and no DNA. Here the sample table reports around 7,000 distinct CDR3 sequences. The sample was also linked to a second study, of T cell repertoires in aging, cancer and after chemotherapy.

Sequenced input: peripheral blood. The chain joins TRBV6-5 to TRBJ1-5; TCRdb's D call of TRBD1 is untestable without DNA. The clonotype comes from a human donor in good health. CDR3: CASKKTGGGNQPQHF.